The T cell receptor beta chain under discussion was sequenced for a study of cytomegalovirus exposure and HLA in healthy donors. This clone came up once. The CDR3 loop spans 17 amino acids. Germline assignment: CDR1 MGHDK and CDR2 SYGVNS. V lost 3 bases and J 0 bases, leaving 18 bases between the germline ends. PCR employed 60 Vbeta and 13 Jbeta primers. Assay used: immunoSEQ multiplex PCR; TCRdb lists only in-frame clones, some missing. Of more than 95,000 clones listed, approximately 70% are singletons. The source is a man aged 55 to 70 in good health and CMV-seropositive. This chain joins TRBV25-1 and TRBJ2-7, with D perhaps TRBD2 (6 bases). Sequencing was performed on PBMCs. CDR3 region: CASSDKVRRESSYEQYF. Here the CDR3 DNA reads TGTGCCAGCAGTGATAAGGTGCGACGGGAGAGCTCCTACGAGCAGTACTTC.